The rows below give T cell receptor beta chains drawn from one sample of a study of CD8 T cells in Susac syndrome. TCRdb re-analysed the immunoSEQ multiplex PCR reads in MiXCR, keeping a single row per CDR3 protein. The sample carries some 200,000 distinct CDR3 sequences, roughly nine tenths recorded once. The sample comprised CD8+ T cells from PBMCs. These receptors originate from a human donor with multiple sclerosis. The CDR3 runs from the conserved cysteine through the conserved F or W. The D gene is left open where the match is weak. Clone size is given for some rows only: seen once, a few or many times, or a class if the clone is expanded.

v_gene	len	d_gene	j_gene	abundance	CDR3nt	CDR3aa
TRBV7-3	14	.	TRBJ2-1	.	TGTGCCAGCAGCTTAATGAAGACACCTGATGAGCAGTTCTTC	CASSLMKTPDEQFF
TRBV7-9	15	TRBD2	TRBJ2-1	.	TGTGCCAGCAGCTCTGTAGCGGGGAGAGACAATGAGCAGTTCTTC	CASSSVAGRDNEQFF
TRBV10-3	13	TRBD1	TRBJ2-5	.	TGTGCCATCAGCGCGACAGGGTTAGAGACCCAGTACTTC	CAISATGLETQYF
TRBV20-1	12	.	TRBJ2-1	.	TGCAGTGCCATTCCCCCCTACAATGAGCAGTTCTTC	CSAIPPYNEQFF
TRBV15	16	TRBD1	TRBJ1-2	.	TGTGCCACCAGCAGAGATTGGGGGACAGGGTATGCTGGCTACACCTTC	CATSRDWGTGYAGYTF
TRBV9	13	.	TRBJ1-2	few	TGTGCCAGCAGCCCCGGGACGGGCGTCGGCTACACCTTC	CASSPGTGVGYTF
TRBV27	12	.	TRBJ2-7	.	TGTGCCAGCAGTAGGGGGACAAAGGAATACTACTTC	CASSRGTKEYYF
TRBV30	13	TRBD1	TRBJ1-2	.	TGTGCCTGGAGCAGGGGGAGGAGTGATGGCTACACCTTC	CAWSRGRSDGYTF
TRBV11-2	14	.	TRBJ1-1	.	TGTGCCAGCAGCCCCGAGGGTGGCGACACTGAAGCTTTCTTT	CASSPEGGDTEAFF
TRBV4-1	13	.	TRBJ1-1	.	TGCGCCAGCAGCCAAATGGACAGCACTGAAGCTTTCTTT	CASSQMDSTEAFF
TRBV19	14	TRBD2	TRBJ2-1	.	TGTGCCAGTAGTCTGGGCGGGGGGTTCAATGAGCAGTTCTTC	CASSLGGGFNEQFF
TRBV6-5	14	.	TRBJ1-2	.	TGTGCCAGCGGGGACGGACGGATCAACTATGGCTACACCTTC	CASGDGRINYGYTF
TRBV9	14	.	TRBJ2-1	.	TGTGCCAGCAGACCGGGACCCGCTTTCAATGAGCAGTTCTTC	CASRPGPAFNEQFF
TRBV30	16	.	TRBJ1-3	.	TGTGCCTGGACCACCTGGGAGCCGGGGGCTGGAAACACCATATATTTT	CAWTTWEPGAGNTIYF
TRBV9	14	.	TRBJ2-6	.	TGTGCCAGCAGCCCCGACCACGGGACCAACGTCCTGACTTTC	CASSPDHGTNVLTF
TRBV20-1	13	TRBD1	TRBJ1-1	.	TGCAGTGCAGTGGGGGGCAGGGGGCCTGAAGCTTTCTTT	CSAVGGRGPEAFF
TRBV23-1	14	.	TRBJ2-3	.	TGCGCCAGCAGTCAAAACAGGGTAACAGATACGCAGTATTTT	CASSQNRVTDTQYF
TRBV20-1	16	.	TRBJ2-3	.	TGCAGTGCTAGAGAGGAGGGGGACAGAGCCACAGATACGCAGTATTTT	CSAREEGDRATDTQYF
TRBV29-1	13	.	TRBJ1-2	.	TGCAGCGTTACCGCCGGGACTGCCTATGGCTACACCTTC	CSVTAGTAYGYTF
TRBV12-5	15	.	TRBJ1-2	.	TGTGCTAGTGGTTTGGTACCCGGCCCCTTCTATGGCTACACCTTC	CASGLVPGPFYGYTF
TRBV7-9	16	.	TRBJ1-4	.	TGTGCCAGCAGCTTAGAAGGGACAACGGATAATGAAAAACTGTTTTTT	CASSLEGTTDNEKLFF
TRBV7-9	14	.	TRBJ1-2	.	TGTGCCAGCAGCTTATCCCCTGGGGGCTATGGCTACACCTTC	CASSLSPGGYGYTF
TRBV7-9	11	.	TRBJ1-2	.	TGTGCCAGCAGCAACAGCTATGGCTACACCTTC	CASSNSYGYTF
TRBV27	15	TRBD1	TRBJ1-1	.	TGTGCCAGCAGTTATGGGACAGGGGGCAGTTCTGAAGCTTTCTTT	CASSYGTGGSSEAFF
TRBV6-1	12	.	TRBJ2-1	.	TGTGCCAGCGGGGTTCCCGACAATGAGCAGTTCTTC	CASGVPDNEQFF
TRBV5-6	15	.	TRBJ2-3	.	TGTGCCAGCAGCTGGGGGGTGGGGGGCACAGATACGCAGTATTTT	CASSWGVGGTDTQYF
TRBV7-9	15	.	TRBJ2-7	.	TGTGCCAGCAGCTTAGGCCTAGCGTTTTCCTACGAGCAGTACTTC	CASSLGLAFSYEQYF
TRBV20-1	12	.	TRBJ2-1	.	TGCAGTGCAGCCGCCTTGGTGTTTGAGCAGTTCTTC	CSAAALVFEQFF
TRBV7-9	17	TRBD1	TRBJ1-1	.	TGTGCCAGCAGTTTGAAGGACAGGGACATGATGAACACTGAAGCTTTCTTT	CASSLKDRDMMNTEAFF
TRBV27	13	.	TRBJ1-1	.	TGTGCCAGCAGTCTCGGGCCAGACTCTGAAGCTTTCTTT	CASSLGPDSEAFF
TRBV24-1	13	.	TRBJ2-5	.	TGTGCCACCAGTGATGGGCGGTCAGAGACCCAGTACTTC	CATSDGRSETQYF
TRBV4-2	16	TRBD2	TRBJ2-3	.	TGTGCCAGCAGCCAAGTCGGGGGGGCTGCCGGGGATACGCAGTATTTT	CASSQVGGAAGDTQYF
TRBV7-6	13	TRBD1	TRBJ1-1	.	TGTGCCAGCAGCCCCAAGGGGGCTGGGGAAGCTTTCTTT	CASSPKGAGEAFF